The entry below describes one T cell receptor beta chain. Its antigen is not known. Any patient presenting with uncontrolled infection, other autoimmune disease, pregnancy or lactation was left out. This CDR3 spans 15 amino acids. The V end lost 1 base, the J end lost 4 bases, and 14 bases lay between the germline ends. From germline, CDR1 is MGHRA and CDR2 YSYEKL. This sample was taken from a study of T cells in Graves' hyperthyroidism and ophthalmopathy. Study conclusions and caveats: With a median lead of approximately 6 months before onset, the model predicted ophthalmopathy.

Researchers amplified the TCR beta CDR3 regions from RNA transcripts. A first-round RT-PCR of the TCR CDR3 used the HTBI primer set. Via MiXCR, TCRdb re-called the multiplex PCR reads, giving one row per CDR3 protein. The sample carries about 640,000 distinct CDR3 sequences, about a fifth recorded once. The J gene is TRBJ2-7, the V gene TRBV4-1; TRBD1 might be the D (5 bases). The receptor was isolated from a man aged 25-40 years with Graves' ophthalmopathy. The sequencing input was blood. CDR3 nucleotides: TGCGCCAGCAGCCAAGTAAGGGGCGCAGGTTACGAGCAGTACTTC. Encoded protein: CASSQVRGAGYEQYF.